This TCR beta chain was identified in a study of T cells in Graves' hyperthyroidism and ophthalmopathy. RNA transcripts were the template for amplifying TCR beta CDR3 regions. First-round RT-PCR of the TCR CDR3 relied on the HTBI primer set. TCRdb processed the multiplex PCR reads anew with MiXCR; each CDR3 protein has one entry. The table lists 300,000 to 450,000 distinct CDR3 sequences, around a sixth of them singletons. The CDR3 loop spans 17 amino acids. CDR1 and CDR2 (germline): SQVTM, ANQGSEA. Trimming cost V 4 bases and J 7 bases; bases outside gene matches: 17. In its sample, this clonotype was seen many times.

The sequence was collected from a woman between 35 and 50 years old with Graves' ophthalmopathy. The sample consisted of blood. The J gene is TRBJ2-7, the V gene TRBV29-1, with 12 bases lining up with TRBD2. The CDR3 spells CSVVPLLLAGGPGEQYF. In DNA, the CDR3 is TGCAGCGTTGTGCCATTGCTACTAGCGGGAGGCCCTGGTGAGCAGTACTTC.